Sequencing of this T cell receptor beta chain was carried out in a study of identical twins. Trimming removed 0 bases from V and 4 bases from J, with 10 bases in between. CDR3 size: 14 residues. Germline values: CDR1 LGHNA, CDR2 YSLEER. Findings and limits, study-wide: For cord blood, abundant beta clonotypes had fewer insertions, unlike memory repertoires, which showed none.

Regarding this clonotype: What it recognizes is unknown.

Template switching added a universal primer site, and cDNA bore unique molecular identifiers. One entry per CDR3 protein results from TCRdb running MiXCR on the 5' RACE reads. The table records fewer than 650,000 distinct CDR3 sequences, around a tenth of them present only once. Separately, the same data were catalogued under a study of yellow fever vaccine responses in identical twins.

Sequencing was done on a sample of PBMCs. The receptor's source is a woman aged 18-29 years in good health. The chain couples TRBV4-3 to TRBJ2-7, with D possibly TRBD2 on 5 matching bases. CDR3 protein: CASSQERAQYEQYF. For the CDR3, the DNA is TGCGCCAGCAGCCAAGAGCGGGCGCAGTACGAGCAGTACTTC.